This T cell receptor beta chain stems from a study of T-cell reconstitution after alpha-beta-depleted transplantation in children. This clonotype came up many times. The CDR3 consists of 12 residues. From germline, CDR1 is DFQATT and CDR2 SNEGSKA (reference sequence). V lost 1 base to trimming and J lost 5 bases, with 8 bases between them. It was with unique molecular identifiers that the TCRbeta library was prepared. A single record per CDR3 protein comes from TCRdb applying MiXCR to the PCR reads. The sample holds 200,000 to 300,000 distinct CDR3 sequences, 12% seen once. The source was PBMCs from the stem cell graft donor, collected from the stem cell graft. V and J are TRBV20-1 and TRBJ1-1; D remains ambiguous. The receptor comes from a human donor who donated a stem cell graft to a child with acute lymphoblastic leukemia. For the CDR3, the DNA is TGCAGTGCTAGAGCTGCGGGAACTGAAGCTTTCTTT. This translates into CSARAAGTEAFF.